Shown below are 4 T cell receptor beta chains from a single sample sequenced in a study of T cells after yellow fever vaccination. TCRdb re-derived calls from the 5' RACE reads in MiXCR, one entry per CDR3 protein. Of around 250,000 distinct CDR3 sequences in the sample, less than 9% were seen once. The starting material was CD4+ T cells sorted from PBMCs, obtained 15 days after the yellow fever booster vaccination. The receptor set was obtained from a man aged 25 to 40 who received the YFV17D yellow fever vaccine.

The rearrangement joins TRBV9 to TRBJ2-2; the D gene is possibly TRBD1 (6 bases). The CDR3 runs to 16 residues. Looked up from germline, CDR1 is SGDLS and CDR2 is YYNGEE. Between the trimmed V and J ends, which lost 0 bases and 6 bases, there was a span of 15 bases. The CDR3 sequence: CASSVALGARAGELFF. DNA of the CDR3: TGTGCCAGCAGCGTAGCCTTGGGGGCGCGCGCCGGGGAGCTGTTTTTT.

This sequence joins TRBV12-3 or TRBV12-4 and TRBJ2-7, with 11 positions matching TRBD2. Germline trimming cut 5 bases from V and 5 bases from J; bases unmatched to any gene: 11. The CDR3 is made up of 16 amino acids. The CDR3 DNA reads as TGTGCCAGCAGTGGCCCGGGACTAGCGGTCCCGGACGAGCAGTACTTC. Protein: CASSGPGLAVPDEQYF.

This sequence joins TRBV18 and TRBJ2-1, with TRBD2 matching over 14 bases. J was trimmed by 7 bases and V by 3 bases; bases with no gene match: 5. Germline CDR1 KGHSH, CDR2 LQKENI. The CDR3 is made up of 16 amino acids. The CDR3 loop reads CASSPGLAGVVNEQFF. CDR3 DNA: TGTGCCAGCTCACCGGGACTAGCGGGAGTCGTTAATGAGCAGTTCTTC.

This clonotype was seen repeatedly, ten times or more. The DNA of the CDR3 is TGCAGCGTTGAGGACACTGAAGCTTTCTTT. It specifies CSVEDTEAFF. J is TRBJ1-1 and V is TRBV29-1; D is unresolved. Trimming left V 3 bases short and J 3 bases short, with 2 bases between. Per the germline V gene, CDR1 is SQVTM and CDR2 is ANQGSEA. CDR3 size: 10 residues.